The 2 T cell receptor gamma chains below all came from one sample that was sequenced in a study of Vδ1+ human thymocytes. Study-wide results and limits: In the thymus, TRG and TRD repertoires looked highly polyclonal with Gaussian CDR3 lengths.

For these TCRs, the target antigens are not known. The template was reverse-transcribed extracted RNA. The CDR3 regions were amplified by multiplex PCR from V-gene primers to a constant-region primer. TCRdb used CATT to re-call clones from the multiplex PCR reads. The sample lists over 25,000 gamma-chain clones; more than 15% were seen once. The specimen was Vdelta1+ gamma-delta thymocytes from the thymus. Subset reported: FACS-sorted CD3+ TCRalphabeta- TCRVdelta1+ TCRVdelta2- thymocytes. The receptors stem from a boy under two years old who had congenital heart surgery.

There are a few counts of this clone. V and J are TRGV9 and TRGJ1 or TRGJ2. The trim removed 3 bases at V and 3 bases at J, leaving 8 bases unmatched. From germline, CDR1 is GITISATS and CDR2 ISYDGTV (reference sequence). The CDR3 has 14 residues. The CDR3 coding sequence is TGTGCCTTGTGGGAGCTTGGGCTTTATTATAAGAAACTCTTT. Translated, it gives CALWELGLYYKKLF.

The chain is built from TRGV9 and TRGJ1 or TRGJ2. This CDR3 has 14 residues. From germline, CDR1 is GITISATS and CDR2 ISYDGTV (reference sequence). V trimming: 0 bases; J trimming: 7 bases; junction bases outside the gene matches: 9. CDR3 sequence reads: CALWEVQLGYKKLF. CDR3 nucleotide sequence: TGTGCCTTGTGGGAGGTGCAGTTGGGATATAAGAAACTCTTT.